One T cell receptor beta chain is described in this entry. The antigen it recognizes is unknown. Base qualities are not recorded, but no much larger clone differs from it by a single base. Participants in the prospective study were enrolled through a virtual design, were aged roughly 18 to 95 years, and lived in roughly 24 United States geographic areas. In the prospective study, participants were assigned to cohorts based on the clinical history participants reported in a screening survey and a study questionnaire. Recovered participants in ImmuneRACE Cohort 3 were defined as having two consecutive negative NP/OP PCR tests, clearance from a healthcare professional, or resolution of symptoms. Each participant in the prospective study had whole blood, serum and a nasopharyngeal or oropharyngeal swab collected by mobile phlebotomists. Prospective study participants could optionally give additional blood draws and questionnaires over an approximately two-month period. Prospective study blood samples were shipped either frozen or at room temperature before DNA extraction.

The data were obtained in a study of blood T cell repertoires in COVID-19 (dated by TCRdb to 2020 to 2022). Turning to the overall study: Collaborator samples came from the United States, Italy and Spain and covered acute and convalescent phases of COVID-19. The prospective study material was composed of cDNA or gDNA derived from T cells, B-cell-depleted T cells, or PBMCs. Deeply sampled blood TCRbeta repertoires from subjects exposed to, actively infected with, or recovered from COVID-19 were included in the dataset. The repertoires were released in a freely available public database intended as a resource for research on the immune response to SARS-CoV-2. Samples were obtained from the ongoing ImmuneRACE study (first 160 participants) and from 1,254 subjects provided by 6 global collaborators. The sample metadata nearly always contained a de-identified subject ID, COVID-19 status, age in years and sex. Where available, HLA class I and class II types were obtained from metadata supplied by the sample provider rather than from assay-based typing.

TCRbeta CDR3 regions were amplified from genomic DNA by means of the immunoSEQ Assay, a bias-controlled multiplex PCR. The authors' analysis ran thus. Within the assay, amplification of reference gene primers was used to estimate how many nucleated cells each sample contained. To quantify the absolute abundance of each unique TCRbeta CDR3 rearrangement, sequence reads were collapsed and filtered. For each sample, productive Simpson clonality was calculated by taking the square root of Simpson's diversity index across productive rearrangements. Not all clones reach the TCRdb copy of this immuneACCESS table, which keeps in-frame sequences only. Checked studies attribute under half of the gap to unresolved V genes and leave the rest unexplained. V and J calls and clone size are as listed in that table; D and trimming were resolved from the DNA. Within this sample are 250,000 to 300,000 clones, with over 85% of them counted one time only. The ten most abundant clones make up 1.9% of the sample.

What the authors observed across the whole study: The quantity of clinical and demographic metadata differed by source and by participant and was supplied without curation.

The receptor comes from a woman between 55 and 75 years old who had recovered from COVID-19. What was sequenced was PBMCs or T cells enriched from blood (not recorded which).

The DNA sequence is given as TGTGCCAGCAGTTTGGGGGACAGGGCCACCACTGAAGCTTTCTTT. This codes for CASSLGDRATTEAFF. The chain employs TRBV28 and TRBJ1-1; 9 nucleotides in the junction match TRBD1. CDR1 MDHEN and CDR2 SYDVKM were looked up in the germline V gene. The CDR3 goes from the cysteine to the phenylalanine over 15 residues. Left in the record is the CDR3 DNA by itself, 45 bases read in frame from the first base. Trimming takes 3 bases off V and 4 bases off J; junction bases not matched to a gene: 6. Reference TRBV28 and TRBJ1-1 genes cover what lies past the CDR3, so the full variable domain is DVKVTQSSRYLVKRTGEKVFLECVQDMDHENMFWYRQDPGLGLRLIYFSYDVKMKEKGDIPEGYSVSREKKERFSLILESASTNQTSMYLCASSLGDRATTEAFFGQGTRLTVV.